Listed below are T cell receptor beta chains from one sample, sequenced in a study of regulatory T cells in long-lasting Graves disease. TCRdb used MiXCR to reprocess the multiplex PCR reads, holding one entry per CDR3 protein. The table lists roughly 440,000 distinct CDR3 sequences, around 17% of them singletons, with about 23% in the top ten. This sample also belongs to another study, concerning T cells in Graves' hyperthyroidism and ophthalmopathy.

This specimen was peripheral blood mononuclear cells (PBMCs), taken at new diagnosis, from a patient treated with antithyroid drugs. The origin of the receptors is a young woman with Graves disease. CDR3s include the opening cysteine and the closing phenylalanine or tryptophan. D genes are given only for firm matches. Clone size is stated in some rows and not others, as once, few, many or a class when expanded.

d_call	j_call	v_call	clone_size	cdr3_nt	cdr3_aa
TRBD2	TRBJ2-1	TRBV29-1	many	TGCAGCGTCCCGAGGCGGGAGAACAATGAGCAGTTCTTC	CSVPRRENNEQFF
TRBD2	TRBJ2-7	TRBV29-1	many	TGCAGCGTTGACTCTGCGGGAGGGCCCTACGAGCAGTACTTC	CSVDSAGGPYEQYF
TRBD1	TRBJ1-5	TRBV20-1	-	TGCAGTGCTAGAGAGGGACAGGGAAGATCTAGGCCCCAGCATTTT	CSAREGQGRSRPQHF
-	TRBJ2-7	TRBV4-1	many	TGCGCCAGCAGCCAAGATGGAGGACCCTACGAGCAGTACTTC	CASSQDGGPYEQYF
-	TRBJ2-1	TRBV6-1	many	TGTGCCAGCAGCCCCCGGGACAGCTTAGCGGGGCGGCTTTACAATGAGCAGTTCTTC	CASSPRDSLAGRLYNEQFF
TRBD2	TRBJ2-3	TRBV28	many	TGTGCCAGCAGCCCGACTAGCGGGAGCATAGATACGCAGTATTTT	CASSPTSGSIDTQYF
-	TRBJ1-2	TRBV28	few	TGTGCCACCTCCCTCCAGATTTTTTATGGCTACACCTTC	CATSLQIFYGYTF
-	TRBJ2-1	TRBV15	-	TGTGCCACCAGCAGAGCCCGTTTAATAGCGGATTACAATGAGCAGCTCTTC	CATSRARLIADYNEQLF
TRBD2	TRBJ2-7	TRBV28	many	TGTGCCAGCAGTTTTGGAGCGGGAGGACATTACGAGCAGTACTTC	CASSFGAGGHYEQYF
TRBD2	TRBJ2-7	TRBV7-2	many	TGTGCCAGCAGCTTAGAACTAGCGTTTTCCTACGAGCAGTACTTC	CASSLELAFSYEQYF
-	TRBJ2-1	TRBV19	-	TGTGCCAGTAGTATTACCCCCGGGGGACTGCCGTACAATGAGCAGTTCTTC	CASSITPGGLPYNEQFF
-	TRBJ2-6	TRBV9	-	TGTGCCAGCAGCCCCACCTGGGGTGGGGCCAACGTCCTGACTTTC	CASSPTWGGANVLTF
TRBD1	TRBJ1-1	TRBV28	many	TGTGCCAGCAGTTGGGGTGACAGGGTCGGCACTGAAGCTTTCTTT	CASSWGDRVGTEAFF
-	TRBJ1-4	TRBV2	few	TGTGCCAGCAAGGGAGCGATAGCAACTAATGAAAAACTGTTTTTT	CASKGAIATNEKLFF
TRBD1	TRBJ2-1	TRBV6-5	many	TGTGCCAGCAGTTATAACCCTCTATGGGACAGGGTAACCTACAATGAGCAGTTCTTC	CASSYNPLWDRVTYNEQFF
TRBD2	TRBJ2-1	TRBV24-1	once	TGTGCCACCAGTGACTCATCTTTCAGCGGGAGCTCCATATACGAGCAGTTCTTC	CATSDSSFSGSSIYEQFF
TRBD1	TRBJ1-2	TRBV12-3/TRBV12-4	many	TGTGCCAGCAGTCCGCTACAGGGGGCATTGGGCTACACCTTC	CASSPLQGALGYTF
-	TRBJ2-1	TRBV11-2	many	TGTGCCAGCAGCTTAGTGGAAAATGAGCAGTTCTTC	CASSLVENEQFF
-	TRBJ2-1	TRBV20-1	many	TGCAGTGCTCTCGATAAGGGGAGCAATGAGCAGTTCTTC	CSALDKGSNEQFF
TRBD1	TRBJ2-2	TRBV29-1	-	TGCAGCGCAGGACAGGGATCCTTAACCGGGGAGCTGTTTTTT	CSAGQGSLTGELFF
-	TRBJ1-5	TRBV7-2	many	TGTGCCAGCAGCTCCGTCGGGGGAGGCAATCAGCCCCAGCATTTT	CASSSVGGGNQPQHF
-	TRBJ2-2	TRBV6-2/TRBV6-3	-	TGTGCCAGCAAGAGTGCTGGGGGATTGAACACCGGGGAGCTGTTTTTT	CASKSAGGLNTGELFF
TRBD1	TRBJ2-1	TRBV30	many	TGTGCCTGGAGGGTAGGGGGCGCCTACAATGAGCAGTTCTTC	CAWRVGGAYNEQFF
TRBD1	TRBJ1-2	TRBV27	-	TGTGCCAGCAACAGGAGGGGGACAGGGGATGCCTTAGCCGGCTACACCTTC	CASNRRGTGDALAGYTF
TRBD1	TRBJ2-7	TRBV20-1	many	TGCAGTGCTAGAGACCCGGGACAGGGAACCTACGAGCAGTACTTC	CSARDPGQGTYEQYF
TRBD2	TRBJ2-7	TRBV20-1	-	TGCAGTGCTAGAGACCTATTAGCGGGAGCTAAGTACGAGCAGTACTTC	CSARDLLAGAKYEQYF
-	TRBJ2-7	TRBV7-2	many	TGTGCCAGCAGCTTAGCGGAACCCTACGAGCAGTACTTC	CASSLAEPYEQYF
-	TRBJ2-1	TRBV5-4	-	TGTGCCAGCAGCTCATTGGGGGGAGCGGTCTACAATGAGCAGTTCTTC	CASSSLGGAVYNEQFF
TRBD1	TRBJ2-3	TRBV12-3/TRBV12-4	many	TGTGCCAGCAGTTCCCCGACAGGGCCCGATACGCAGTATTTT	CASSSPTGPDTQYF
TRBD1	TRBJ1-4	TRBV27	few	TGTGCCAGCAGTCCACGGACAGGGGGCGGTGAAAAACTGTTTTTT	CASSPRTGGGEKLFF
-	TRBJ2-3	TRBV12-5	-	TGTGCTAGTGGTTTGGGGATTACGCAGTATTTT	CASGLGITQYF
-	TRBJ1-2	TRBV2	many	TGTGCCAGCAGTGAAGCAGGGAAGGCGGGAGGTGGCTACACCTTC	CASSEAGKAGGGYTF
-	TRBJ2-5	TRBV5-4	-	TGTGCCAGCAGCTGGGGAGAGACCCAGTACTTC	CASSWGETQYF
-	TRBJ1-5	TRBV30	few	TGTGCCTGGGGGGAGAATCAGCCCCAGCATTTT	CAWGENQPQHF
TRBD2	TRBJ2-1	TRBV4-1	-	TGCGCCAGCAGCCAAGATCTGGCTAGCGGCTCCTACAATGAGCAGTTCTTC	CASSQDLASGSYNEQFF
TRBD2	TRBJ2-1	TRBV24-1	-	TGTGCCACCAGTGACTCGAGCGGGGGAAGACACAATGAGCAGTTCTTC	CATSDSSGGRHNEQFF
TRBD2	TRBJ2-1	TRBV3-1	-	TGTGCCAGCAGCCCCCCCGGGACTAGGCTTTCGTCTGAGCAGTTCTTC	CASSPPGTRLSSEQFF
-	TRBJ2-1	TRBV27	many	TGTGCCAGCAGTTTATTCGGTTACAATGAGCAGTTCTTC	CASSLFGYNEQFF
-	TRBJ2-2	TRBV7-9	few	TGTGCCAGCAGCCCAACGGAGCGGATGGACGGGAACACCGGGGAGCTGTTTTTT	CASSPTERMDGNTGELFF
TRBD2	TRBJ2-1	TRBV7-3	many	TGTGCCAGCAGCTTACTAGCGGGAGATTATGAGCAGTTCTTC	CASSLLAGDYEQFF
-	TRBJ1-1	TRBV10-3	-	TGTGCCATCAGCCAGAACACTGAAGCTTTCTTT	CAISQNTEAFF
-	TRBJ1-2	TRBV28	many	TGTGCCACCAAATGGGAATCTGGTGGCTACACCTTC	CATKWESGGYTF
-	TRBJ1-1	TRBV6-1	many	TGTGCCAGTCTTAATTCAGGGAGGAACACTGAAGCTTTCTTT	CASLNSGRNTEAFF
TRBD1	TRBJ2-6	TRBV7-9	-	TGTGCCAGCAGCTTAGGTCGAGGGGGACAGGGACCTTCTGGGGCCAACGTCCTGACTTTC	CASSLGRGGQGPSGANVLTF
TRBD2	TRBJ2-1	TRBV5-1	many	TGCGCCAGCACCGACCTCCCTAGCGGGGGAGCTAATGAGCAGTTCTTC	CASTDLPSGGANEQFF
-	TRBJ1-5	TRBV11-2	few	TGTGCCAGCAGCATAGGGACGGGGGGTTCGAGCAATCAGCCCCAGCATTTT	CASSIGTGGSSNQPQHF
TRBD2	TRBJ2-1	TRBV2	many	TGTGCCAGCAGTGATGGACTCGGGGGGAGGCTCTCCTACAATGAGCAGTTCTTC	CASSDGLGGRLSYNEQFF
-	TRBJ2-1	TRBV20-1	-	TGCAGTGCTCGGCATGACTGGAGCTCCTACAATGAGCAGTTCTTC	CSARHDWSSYNEQFF